The clone carrying this TCR beta chain was seen repeatedly, ten times or more. Amplification of TCR beta CDR3 regions was performed using RNA transcripts as template. HTBI primers were employed in a first-round RT-PCR of the TCR CDR3. TCRdb itself ran the multiplex PCR reads through MiXCR, one entry per CDR3 protein. The sample consists of around 480,000 distinct CDR3 sequences, approximately 15% of them appearing once. Per germline, CDR1 MNHEY and CDR2 SMNVEV (reference sequence). There are 17 residues in the CDR3. J gave up 7 bases and V 3 bases, and 15 bases lay outside the gene matches. The data stem from a study of T cells in Graves' hyperthyroidism and ophthalmopathy. Study overall: Once the initial diagnosis was made, peripheral blood was obtained before any treatment.

The study excluded patients with uncontrolled infection, other autoimmune disease, pregnancy or lactation. Fresh peripheral blood, around 9.3 ml, was the source of the PBMCs. This TCR was recovered from a woman between 18 and 29 years old with Graves' hyperthyroidism. Material: blood. This chain joins TRBV27 and TRBJ2-1; 7 bases match TRBD2. In nucleotides, the CDR3 is TGTGCCAGCAGTTTCTTCCGGGGGGTAGAGGGACTGAATGAGCAGTTCTTC. Its translation is CASSFFRGVEGLNEQFF.